The T cell receptor (beta chain) under discussion was sequenced for a study of blood T cell repertoires in COVID-19. Source study methods: By means of reference gene primer amplification, nucleated cell counts were estimated. Repertoires were generated with immunoSEQ multiplex PCR, while TCRdb's copy carries only in-frame clones and drops some. That table supplies the V and J calls and clone size; D and trimming were determined from the DNA. The data contain around 150,000 clones, approximately 90% of them singletons. Germline lookup yields CDR1 KGHSH and CDR2 LQKENI. With 5 bases removed from V and 3 bases from J, the gap between germline ends came to 13 bases. CDR3 length equals 15 residues. The count of this clone is one.

The receptor comes from an older woman with active or convalescent COVID-19. The sample was peripheral blood. V gene TRBV18 combines with J gene TRBJ1-4; D is unclear. As DNA, the CDR3 is TGTGCCAGCTCATTACGACTGGATTCTAATGAAAAACTGTTTTTT. It encodes CASSLRLDSNEKLFF.